These 17 T cell receptor beta chains originate from one sample sequenced in a study of shared clonotypes between healthy human individuals. Here immunoSEQ multiplex PCR was the method, and the copy in TCRdb shows in-frame clones only, minus some. The data hold hundreds of thousands of clones, with almost 97% observed a single time. The sequenced sample consisted of naive CD4+ T cells sorted from blood. Subset noted: CD45RA+ positively selected. The receptors originated from a young woman in good health.

The chain couples TRBV5-1 to TRBJ2-3; the D gene is possibly TRBD1 (6 bases). Trimming pared 2 bases from V and 0 bases from J, leaving 19 bases between. The germline gives CDR1 SGHRS, CDR2 YFSETQ. The length of the CDR3 is 18 residues. The CDR3 DNA reads TGCGCCAGCAGCTTCCTTTCATTTCAGGGGTATAGCACAGATACGCAGTATTTT. This translates into CASSFLSFQGYSTDTQYF.

This sequence joins TRBV13 and TRBJ2-1; D is perhaps TRBD1 (5 bases). The germline gives CDR1 PRHDT, CDR2 FYEKMQ (reference sequence). CDR3 length: 13 residues. The V end was cut by 2 bases, the J end by 3 bases, with 5 bases between. The CDR3 loop is CASSLRGYNEQFF. In nucleotides, the CDR3 is TGTGCCAGCAGCTTAAGGGGCTACAATGAGCAGTTCTTC.

The chain carries TRBV2 and TRBJ2-5, with TRBD1 matching over 9 bases. The J call may be wrong; the DNA end is better matched by TRBJ2-7. CDR3 length: 14 amino acids. Germline-derived CDR1 and CDR2 are SNHLY and FYNNEI. The CDR3 DNA is TGTGCCAGCAGGAGGACAGGGGAGGCCTACGAGCAGTACTTC. Protein sequence: CASRRTGEAYEQYF.

The V gene is TRBV18, the J gene TRBJ2-1, with unresolved D. The CDR3 spans 16 residues. The germline V gene has CDR1 KGHSH and CDR2 LQKENI. V dropped 4 bases and J dropped 4 bases, with 17 bases sitting between them. CDR3 loop: CASSRGRPELYNEQFF. For the CDR3, the DNA is TGTGCCAGCTCACGCGGACGGCCCGAGCTGTACAATGAGCAGTTCTTC.

The rearrangement links TRBV6-1 to TRBJ2-1; TRBD2 matches 12 bases. The CDR3 loop spans 18 amino acids. With V trimmed by 6 bases and J by 4 bases, 13 bases remained unmatched. CDR1 and CDR2 from the germline V gene are MNHNS and SASEGT. The CDR3 bases are TGTGCCAGCAGAGAAAAGTACTGGACTAGCGGGATTTACAATGAGCAGTTCTTC. Its protein product is CASREKYWTSGIYNEQFF.

The chain joins TRBV27 to TRBJ2-3; 13 positions agree with TRBD2. The CDR3 has 15 amino acids. Looked up from germline, CDR1 is MNHEY and CDR2 is SMNVEV (reference sequence). The ends lost 3 bases at V and 7 bases at J; junction bases unmatched: 4. The CDR3: CASSFGLAGVYTQYF. The DNA for the CDR3 is TGTGCCAGCAGTTTCGGACTAGCGGGAGTATATACGCAGTATTTT.

This chain links TRBV28 with TRBJ2-5; the match to TRBD2 covers 12 bases. This CDR3 is built from 16 residues. V lost 5 bases to trimming and J lost 5 bases; unmatched junction nucleotides: 9. The germline V gene encodes CDR1 MDHEN and CDR2 SYDVKM. CDR3 DNA: TGTGCCAGCAGTATGGACTGGGGACTAGCGGGCGAGACCCAGTACTTC. It yields the protein CASSMDWGLAGETQYF.

The chain recombines TRBV7-9 with TRBJ2-3; 12 nucleotides agree with TRBD2. V was clipped by 5 bases and J by 0 bases; unmatched bases: 12. This CDR3 is 19 amino acids long. CDR1 SEHNR and CDR2 FQNEAQ come from the germline V gene (reference sequence). Here the CDR3 DNA reads TGTGCCAGCAGCCGTGCCCCTGCCCTAGCGGGAGGGAGCACAGATACGCAGTATTTT. It encodes CASSRAPALAGGSTDTQYF.

The count of this clone is one. The chain links TRBV9 to TRBJ2-3; D remains ambiguous. Trimming removed 1 base at V and 0 bases at J, with 9 bases between. There are 15 residues in the CDR3. Germline V gene sequence: CDR1 SGDLS, CDR2 YYNGEE. The CDR3 DNA reads as TGTGCCAGCAGCGTATCAGGCTCTAGCACAGATACGCAGTATTTT. This encodes CASSVSGSSTDTQYF.

V is TRBV6-5 and J is TRBJ2-7; D remains unclear. Trimming removed 8 bases at V and 3 bases at J, with 14 bases between. The germline CDR1 and CDR2 sequences are MNHEY and SVGAGI. The CDR3 length is 13 residues. The CDR3, as DNA: TGTGCCAGCGGTTCCCAGGCAGGCTACGAGCAGTACTTC. Residues: CASGSQAGYEQYF.

The gene calls are TRBV28 and TRBJ1-1, with D tentatively TRBD1 (6 bases). V lost 2 bases and J lost 1, with 23 bases in between. Germline CDR1 is MDHEN and CDR2 is SYDVKM. There are 19 residues in the CDR3. CDR3 DNA: TGTGCCAGCAGTTTAATGGTTTTGGGGGGGCGATACCGGAACACTGAAGCTTTCTTT. This gives the protein CASSLMVLGGRYRNTEAFF.

This chain joins TRBV5-1 and TRBJ2-7, with TRBD2 identical over 7 bases. The CDR3 contains 14 residues. V dropped 4 bases and J dropped 0; count of bases not matched to a gene: 4. Germline V gene lookup returns CDR1 SGHRS and CDR2 YFSETQ. The CDR3 loop is CASSPVAGSYEQYF. CDR3 coding DNA: TGCGCCAGCAGCCCGGTAGCGGGCTCCTACGAGCAGTACTTC.

The J gene is TRBJ2-7, the V gene TRBV13; 7 nucleotides match TRBD2. From germline, CDR1 is PRHDT and CDR2 FYEKMQ (reference sequence). The J segment lost 2 bases and the V segment lost 5 bases, leaving 3 bases of the junction unmatched. The CDR3 has 13 amino acids. The CDR3 sequence is CASSPAGPYEQYF. The CDR3 DNA is TGTGCCAGCAGCCCAGCGGGACCCTACGAGCAGTACTTC.

The chain links TRBV5-1 to TRBJ2-2; possible D gene TRBD1, 6 bases. The CDR3 length is 15 residues. Germline V gene lookup returns CDR1 SGHRS and CDR2 YFSETQ. V was trimmed by 3 bases and J by 3 bases, leaving 12 bases between them. This chain's CDR3 is CASSSDRIYTGELFF. CDR3 nucleotide sequence: TGCGCCAGCAGCTCGGACAGAATTTACACCGGGGAGCTGTTTTTT. Complete variable domain (other parts from reference TRBV5-1 and TRBJ2-2): KAGVTQTPRYLIKTRGQQVTLSCSPISGHRSVSWYQQTPGQGLQFLFEYFSETQRNKGNFPGRFSGRQFSNSRSEMNVSTLELGDSALYLCASSSDRIYTGELFFGEGSRLTVL.

V is TRBV5-1 and J is TRBJ2-6; D is uncertain. Per germline, CDR1 SGHRS and CDR2 YFSETQ. The CDR3 is 14 amino acids. V was cut by 3 bases and J by 0 bases, with 4 bases left in between. CDR3 nucleotides: TGCGCCAGCAGCTCTACCTCTGGGGCCAACGTCCTGACTTTC. Protein sequence: CASSSTSGANVLTF.

V is TRBV4-2 and J is TRBJ2-1, with 8 bases matching TRBD2. The trim removed 4 bases at V and 10 bases at J, leaving 9 bases unmatched. The germline V gene encodes CDR1 LGHNA and CDR2 YNFKEQ. This CDR3 has 14 amino acids. The CDR3 sequence: CASSRQGREGEQFF. CDR3 DNA sequence: TGTGCCAGCAGCCGTCAGGGCCGGGAGGGGGAGCAGTTCTTC.

The chain is built from TRBV9 and TRBJ2-1, with 9 nucleotides matching TRBD1. This CDR3 region has 15 residues. Per the germline V gene, CDR1 is SGDLS and CDR2 is YYNGEE. V lost 4 bases and J lost 5; bases outside the gene matches: 7. The CDR3 protein is CASSSQGQGNNEQFF. The CDR3 bases are TGTGCCAGCAGCTCCCAGGGACAGGGAAACAATGAGCAGTTCTTC. The variable domain in full, completed from reference TRBV9 and TRBJ2-1, reads DSGVTQTPKHLITATGQRVTLRCSPRSGDLSVYWYQQSLDQGLQFLIQYYNGEERAKGNILERFSAQQFPDLHSELNLSSLELGDSALYFCASSSQGQGNNEQFFGPGTRLTVL.